This T cell receptor (beta chain) is from a study of blood T cell repertoires in COVID-19. While infection was still active, Seattle patients were enrolled and then followed longitudinally. V lost 0 bases to trimming and J lost 1 base, with 13 bases between them. The length of the CDR3 is 16 residues. CDR1 and CDR2 from the germline V gene are LGHNA and YSLEER. TCRdb keeps only in-frame clones here, not all; method: immunoSEQ multiplex PCR. The sample has roughly 150,000 clones; under 95% are singletons. Turning to this clone: Additional DNA sequences in this sample encode the identical CDR3.

This receptor was obtained from a man between 18 and 29 years old with COVID-19, enrolled during active disease. Sample: peripheral blood. The chain joins TRBV4-3 to TRBJ2-7; D unclear. The CDR3: CASSQDLLAGSYEQYF. CDR3 bases: TGCGCCAGCAGCCAAGACCTTCTTGCAGGATCCTACGAGCAGTACTTC.